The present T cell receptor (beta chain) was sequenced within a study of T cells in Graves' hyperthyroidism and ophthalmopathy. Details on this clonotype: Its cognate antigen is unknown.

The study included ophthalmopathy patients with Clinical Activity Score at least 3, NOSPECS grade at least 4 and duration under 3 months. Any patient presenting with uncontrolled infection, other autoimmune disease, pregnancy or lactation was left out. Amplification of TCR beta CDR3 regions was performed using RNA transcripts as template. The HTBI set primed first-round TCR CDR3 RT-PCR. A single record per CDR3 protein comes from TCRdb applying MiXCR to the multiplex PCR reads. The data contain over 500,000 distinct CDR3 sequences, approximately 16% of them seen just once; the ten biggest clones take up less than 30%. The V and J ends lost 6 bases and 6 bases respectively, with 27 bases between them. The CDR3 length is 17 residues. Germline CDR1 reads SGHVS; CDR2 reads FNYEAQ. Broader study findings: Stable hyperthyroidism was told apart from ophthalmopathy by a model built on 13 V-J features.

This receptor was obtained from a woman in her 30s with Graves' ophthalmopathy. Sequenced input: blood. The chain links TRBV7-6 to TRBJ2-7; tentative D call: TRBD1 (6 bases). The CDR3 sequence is CASREAWGREYSGEQYF. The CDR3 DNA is TGTGCCAGCAGAGAGGCGTGGGGGCGAGAGTATTCGGGCGAGCAGTACTTC.